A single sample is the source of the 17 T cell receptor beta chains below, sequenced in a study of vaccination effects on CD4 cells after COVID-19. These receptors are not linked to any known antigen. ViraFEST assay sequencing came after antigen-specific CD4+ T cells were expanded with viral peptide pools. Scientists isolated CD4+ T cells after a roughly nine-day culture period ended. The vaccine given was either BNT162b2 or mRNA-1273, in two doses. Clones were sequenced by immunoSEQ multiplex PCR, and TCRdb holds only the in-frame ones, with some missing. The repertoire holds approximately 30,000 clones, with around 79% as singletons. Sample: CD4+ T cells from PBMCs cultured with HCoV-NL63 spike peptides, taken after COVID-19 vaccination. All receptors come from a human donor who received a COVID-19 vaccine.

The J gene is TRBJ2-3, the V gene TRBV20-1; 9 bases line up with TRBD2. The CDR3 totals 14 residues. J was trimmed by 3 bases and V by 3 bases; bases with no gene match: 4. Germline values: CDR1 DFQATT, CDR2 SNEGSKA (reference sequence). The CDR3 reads CSASSGSRTDTQYF. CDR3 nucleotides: TGCAGTGCTAGTAGCGGGAGTAGGACAGATACGCAGTATTTT.

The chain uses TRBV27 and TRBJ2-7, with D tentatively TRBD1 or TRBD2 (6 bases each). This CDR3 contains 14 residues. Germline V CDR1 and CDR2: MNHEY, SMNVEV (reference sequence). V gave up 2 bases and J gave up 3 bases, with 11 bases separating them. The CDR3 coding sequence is TGTGCCAGCAGTTTAGGGGGGCGTCTCTACGAGCAGTACTTC. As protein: CASSLGGRLYEQYF.

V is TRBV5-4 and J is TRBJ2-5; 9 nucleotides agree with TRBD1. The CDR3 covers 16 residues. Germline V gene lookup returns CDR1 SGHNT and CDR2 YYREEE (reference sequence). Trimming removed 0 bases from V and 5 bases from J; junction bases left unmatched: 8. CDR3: CASSLGDRVDGETQYF. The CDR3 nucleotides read TGTGCCAGCAGCTTGGGGGACAGGGTGGATGGGGAGACCCAGTACTTC.

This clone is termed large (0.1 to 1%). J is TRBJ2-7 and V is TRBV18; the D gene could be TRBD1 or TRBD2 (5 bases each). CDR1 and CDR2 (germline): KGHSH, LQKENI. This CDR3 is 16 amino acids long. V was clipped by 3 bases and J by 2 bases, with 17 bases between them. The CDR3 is CASSPRYGTDPYEQYF. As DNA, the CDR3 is TGTGCCAGCTCACCCCGCTACGGGACGGACCCCTACGAGCAGTACTTC. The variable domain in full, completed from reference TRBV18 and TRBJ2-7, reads NAGVMQNPRHLVRRRGQEARLRCSPMKGHSHVYWYRQLPEEGLKFMVYLQKENIIDESGMPKERFSAEFPKEGPSILRIQQVVRGDSAAYFCASSPRYGTDPYEQYFGPGTRLTVT.

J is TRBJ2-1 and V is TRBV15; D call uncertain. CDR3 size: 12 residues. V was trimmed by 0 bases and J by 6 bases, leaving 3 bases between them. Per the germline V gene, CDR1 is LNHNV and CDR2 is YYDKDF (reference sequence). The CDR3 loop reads CATSREGNEQFF. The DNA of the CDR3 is TGTGCCACCAGCAGAGAGGGCAATGAGCAGTTCTTC.

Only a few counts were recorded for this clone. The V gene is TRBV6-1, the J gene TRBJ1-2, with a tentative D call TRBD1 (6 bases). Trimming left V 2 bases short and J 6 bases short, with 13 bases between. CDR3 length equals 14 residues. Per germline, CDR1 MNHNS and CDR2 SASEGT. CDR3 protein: CASSEFGGRDGYTF. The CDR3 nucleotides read TGTGCCAGCAGTGAATTCGGGGGGCGCGATGGCTACACCTTC.

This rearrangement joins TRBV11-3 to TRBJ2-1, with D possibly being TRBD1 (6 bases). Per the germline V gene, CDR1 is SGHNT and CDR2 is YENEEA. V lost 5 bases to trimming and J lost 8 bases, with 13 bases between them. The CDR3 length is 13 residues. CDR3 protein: CASSINRVHEQFF. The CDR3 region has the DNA TGTGCCAGCAGCATTAACAGGGTACATGAGCAGTTCTTC.

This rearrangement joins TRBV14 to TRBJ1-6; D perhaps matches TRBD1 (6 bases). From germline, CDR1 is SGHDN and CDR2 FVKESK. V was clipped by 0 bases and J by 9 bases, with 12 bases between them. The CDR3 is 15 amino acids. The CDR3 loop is CASSQDLPGVSPLHF. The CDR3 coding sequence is TGTGCCAGCAGCCAAGATCTTCCAGGGGTTTCACCCCTCCACTTT.

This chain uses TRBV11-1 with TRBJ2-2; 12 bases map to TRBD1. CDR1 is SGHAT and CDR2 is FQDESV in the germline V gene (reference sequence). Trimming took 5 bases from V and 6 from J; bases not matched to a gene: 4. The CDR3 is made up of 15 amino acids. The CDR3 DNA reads TGTGCCAGCAGCCCGGGACAGGGGGCAGCCGGGGAGCTGTTTTTT. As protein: CASSPGQGAAGELFF.

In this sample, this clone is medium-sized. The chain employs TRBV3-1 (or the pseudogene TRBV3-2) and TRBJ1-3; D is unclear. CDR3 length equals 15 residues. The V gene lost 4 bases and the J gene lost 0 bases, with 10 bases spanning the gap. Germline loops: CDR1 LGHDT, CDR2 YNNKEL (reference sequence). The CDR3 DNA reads TGTGCCAGCAGCCGAAGGCCCGTCTCTGGAAACACCATATATTTT. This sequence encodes CASSRRPVSGNTIYF.

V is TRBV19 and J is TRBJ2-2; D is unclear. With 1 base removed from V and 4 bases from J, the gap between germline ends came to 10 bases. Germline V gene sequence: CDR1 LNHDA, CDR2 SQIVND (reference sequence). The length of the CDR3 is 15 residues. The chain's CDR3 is CASSIGLVGTGELFF. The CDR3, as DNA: TGTGCCAGTAGTATAGGGCTAGTGGGCACCGGGGAGCTGTTTTTT.

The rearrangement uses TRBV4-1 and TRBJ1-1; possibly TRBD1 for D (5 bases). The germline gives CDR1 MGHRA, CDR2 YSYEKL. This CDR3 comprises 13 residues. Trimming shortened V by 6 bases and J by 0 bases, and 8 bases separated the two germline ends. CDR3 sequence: CASRGHMNTEAFF. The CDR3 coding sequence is TGCGCCAGCAGGGGGCATATGAACACTGAAGCTTTCTTT.

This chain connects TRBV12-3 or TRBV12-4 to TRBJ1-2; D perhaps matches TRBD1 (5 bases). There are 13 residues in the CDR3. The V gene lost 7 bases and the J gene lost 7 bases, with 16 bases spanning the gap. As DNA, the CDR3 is TGTGCCAGCACTCTGGGGGTCGACGGTGGCTACACCTTC. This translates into CASTLGVDGGYTF.

The CDR3 DNA follows: TGTGCCAGCAGTGATTGGGGTCGGACTAGGTTGATTGAGCAGTACTTC. It translates to CASSDWGRTRLIEQYF. The chain uses TRBV2 and TRBJ2-7, with 7 bases that match TRBD2. The CDR3 consists of 16 residues. The germline gives CDR1 SNHLY, CDR2 FYNNEI. V gave up 3 bases and J gave up 7 bases; unmatched junction bases: 15.

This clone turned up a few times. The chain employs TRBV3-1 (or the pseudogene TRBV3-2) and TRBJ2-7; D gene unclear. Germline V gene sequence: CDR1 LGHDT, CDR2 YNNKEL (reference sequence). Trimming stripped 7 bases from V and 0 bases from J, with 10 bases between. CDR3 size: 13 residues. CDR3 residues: CASIRAGSYEQYF. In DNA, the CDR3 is TGTGCCAGCATCCGGGCCGGCTCCTACGAGCAGTACTTC.

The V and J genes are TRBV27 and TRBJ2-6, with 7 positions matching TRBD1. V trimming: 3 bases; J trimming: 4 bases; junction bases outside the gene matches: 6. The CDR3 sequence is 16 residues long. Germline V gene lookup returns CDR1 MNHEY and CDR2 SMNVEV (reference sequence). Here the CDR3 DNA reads TGTGCCAGCAGTTTTCCAGGGGGTAGGGGGGCCAACGTCCTGACTTTC. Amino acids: CASSFPGGRGANVLTF.

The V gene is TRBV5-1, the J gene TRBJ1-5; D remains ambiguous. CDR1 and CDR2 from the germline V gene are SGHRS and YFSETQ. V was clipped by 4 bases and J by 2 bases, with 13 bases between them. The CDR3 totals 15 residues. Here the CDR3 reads CASSQDGEGNQPQHF. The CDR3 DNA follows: TGCGCCAGCAGCCAAGACGGGGAGGGCAATCAGCCCCAGCATTTT.